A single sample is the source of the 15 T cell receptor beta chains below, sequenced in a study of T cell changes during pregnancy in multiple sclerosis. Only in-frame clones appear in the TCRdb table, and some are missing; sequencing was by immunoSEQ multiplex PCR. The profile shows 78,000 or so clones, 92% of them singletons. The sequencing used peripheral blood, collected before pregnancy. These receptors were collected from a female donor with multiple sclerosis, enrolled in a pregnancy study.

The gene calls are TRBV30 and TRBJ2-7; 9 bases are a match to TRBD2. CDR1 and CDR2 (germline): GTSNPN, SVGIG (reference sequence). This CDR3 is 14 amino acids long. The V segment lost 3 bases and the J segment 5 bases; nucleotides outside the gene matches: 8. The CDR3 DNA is TGTGCCTGGAGGGTTGCGGGAGGGCCACACGAGCAGTACTTC. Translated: CAWRVAGGPHEQYF.

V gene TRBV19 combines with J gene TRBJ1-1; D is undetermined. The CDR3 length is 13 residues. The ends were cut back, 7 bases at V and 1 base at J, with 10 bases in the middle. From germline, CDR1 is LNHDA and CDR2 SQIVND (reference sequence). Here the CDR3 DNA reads TGTGCCAGTACCTTAAATAAGAACACTGAAGCTTTCTTT. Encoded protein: CASTLNKNTEAFF.

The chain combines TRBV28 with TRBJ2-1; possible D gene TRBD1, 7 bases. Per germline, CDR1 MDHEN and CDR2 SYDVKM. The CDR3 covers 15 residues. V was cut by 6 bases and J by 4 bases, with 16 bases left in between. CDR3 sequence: CASSPTRGVYNEQFF. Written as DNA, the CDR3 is TGTGCCAGCAGCCCCACCAGGGGGGTGTACAATGAGCAGTTCTTC. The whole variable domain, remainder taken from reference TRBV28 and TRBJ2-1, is DVKVTQSSRYLVKRTGEKVFLECVQDMDHENMFWYRQDPGLGLRLIYFSYDVKMKEKGDIPEGYSVSREKKERFSLILESASTNQTSMYLCASSPTRGVYNEQFFGPGTRLTVL.

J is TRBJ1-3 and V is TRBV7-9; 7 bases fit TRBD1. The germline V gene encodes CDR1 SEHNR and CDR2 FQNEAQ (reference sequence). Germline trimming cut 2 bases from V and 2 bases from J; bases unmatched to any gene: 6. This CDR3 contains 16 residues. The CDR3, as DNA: TGTGCCAGCAGCTTATCCGACAGGGTTCCTGGAAACACCATATATTTT. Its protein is CASSLSDRVPGNTIYF.

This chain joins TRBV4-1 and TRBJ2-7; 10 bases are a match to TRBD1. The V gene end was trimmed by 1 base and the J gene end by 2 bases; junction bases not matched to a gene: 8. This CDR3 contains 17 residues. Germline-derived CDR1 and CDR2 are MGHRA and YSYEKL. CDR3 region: CASSQGLFGTGAYEQYF. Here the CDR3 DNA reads TGCGCCAGCAGCCAAGGGCTTTTTGGGACAGGGGCCTACGAGCAGTACTTC.

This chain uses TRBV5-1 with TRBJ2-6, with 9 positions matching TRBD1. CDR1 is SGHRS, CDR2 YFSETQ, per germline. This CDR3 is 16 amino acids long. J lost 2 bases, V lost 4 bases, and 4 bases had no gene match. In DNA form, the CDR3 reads TGCGCCAGCAGCGGGGGGGACAGGGCTGGGGCCAACGTCCTGACTTTC. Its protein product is CASSGGDRAGANVLTF.

CDR3 residues: CAGNRGLTDTQYF. DNA for the CDR3: TGTGCCGGAAACAGGGGGCTCACAGATACGCAGTATTTT. The V gene is TRBV30, the J gene TRBJ2-3; 9 bases line up with TRBD1. The V gene's germline CDR1 is GTSNPN and CDR2 SVGIG (reference sequence). The CDR3 extends over 13 amino acids. The V and J ends lost 8 bases and 2 bases, in that order; junction bases with no gene match: 5.

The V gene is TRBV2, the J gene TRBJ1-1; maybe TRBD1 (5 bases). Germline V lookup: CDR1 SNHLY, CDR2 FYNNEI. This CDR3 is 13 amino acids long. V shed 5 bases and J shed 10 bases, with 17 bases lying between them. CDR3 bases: TGTGCCAGCAGTACGGACACGGACAAAGTAGCTTTCTTT. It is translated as CASSTDTDKVAFF.

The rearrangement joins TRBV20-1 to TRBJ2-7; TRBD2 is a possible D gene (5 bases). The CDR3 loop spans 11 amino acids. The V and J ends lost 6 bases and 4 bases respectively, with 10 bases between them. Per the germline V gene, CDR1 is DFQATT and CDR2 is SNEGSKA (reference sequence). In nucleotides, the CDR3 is TGCAGTGCCTTCAAGCGGTACGAGCAGTACTTC. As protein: CSAFKRYEQYF.

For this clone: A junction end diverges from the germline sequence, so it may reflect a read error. The CDR3, as DNA: TGTGCCAGCAGCTTAAGCTCCAACAATGAGCAGTTCTTC. This gives the protein CASSLSSNNEQFF. The V and J genes are TRBV11-3 and TRBJ2-1; D uncertain. Germline V CDR1 and CDR2: SGHNT, YENEEA. The CDR3 sequence is 13 residues long. Supplemented by reference TRBV11-3 and TRBJ2-1, the full variable domain reads EAGVVQSPRYKIIEKKQPVAFWCNPISGHNTLYWYLQNLGQGPELLIRYENEEAVDDSQLPKDRFSAERLKGVDSTLKIQPAELGDSAVYLCASSLSSNNEQFFGPGTRLTVL.

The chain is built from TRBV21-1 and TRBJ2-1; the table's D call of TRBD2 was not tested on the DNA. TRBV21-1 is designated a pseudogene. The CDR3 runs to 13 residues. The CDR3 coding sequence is TGTGCCAGCAGCACACTTACTTACAATGAGCAGTTCTTC. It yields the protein CASSTLTYNEQFF.

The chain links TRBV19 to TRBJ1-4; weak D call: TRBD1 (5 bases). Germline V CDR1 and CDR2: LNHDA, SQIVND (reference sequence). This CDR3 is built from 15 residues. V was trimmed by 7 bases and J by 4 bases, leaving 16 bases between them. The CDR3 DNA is TGTGCCAGTACCCCTGGCGTCAGGGTTAATGAAAAACTGTTTTTT. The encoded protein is CASTPGVRVNEKLFF.

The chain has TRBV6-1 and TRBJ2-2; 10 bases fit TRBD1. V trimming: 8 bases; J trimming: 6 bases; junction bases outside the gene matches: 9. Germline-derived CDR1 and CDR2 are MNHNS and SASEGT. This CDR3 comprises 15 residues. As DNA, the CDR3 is TGTGCCAGCTGGGACAGGGGATCTTGGGCCGGGGAGCTGTTTTTT. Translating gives CASWDRGSWAGELFF.

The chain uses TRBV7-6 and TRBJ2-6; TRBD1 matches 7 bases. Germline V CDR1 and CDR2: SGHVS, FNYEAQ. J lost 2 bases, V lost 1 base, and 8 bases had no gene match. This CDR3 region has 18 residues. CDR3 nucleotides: TGTGCCAGCAGCTTAGGAAGAACGACAGGGACTGGGGCCAACGTCCTGACTTTC. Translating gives CASSLGRTTGTGANVLTF.

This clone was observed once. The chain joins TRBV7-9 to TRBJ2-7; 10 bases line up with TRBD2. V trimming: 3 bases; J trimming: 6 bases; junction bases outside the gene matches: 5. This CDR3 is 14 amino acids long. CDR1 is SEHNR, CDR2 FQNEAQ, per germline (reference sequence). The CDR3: CASSFSLAGTEQYF. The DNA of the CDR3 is TGTGCCAGCAGCTTCTCACTAGCGGGAACCGAGCAGTACTTC.